What follows are 21 T cell receptor beta chains derived from one specimen sequenced in a study of T-cell memory formation after mild COVID-19 (dated by TCRdb to the early 2020s). Libraries were built with 5' RACE. Data came from an Illumina NovaSeq 6000. Using fastp trimming at Q25 and MiXCR clonotype assembly, TCRdb reanalyzed the public sequencing data and kept in-frame beta chains. Here each entry gathers all rows of one CDR3 protein and keeps the most common genes and DNA. For this sample there are 300,000 to 400,000 distinct CDR3 sequences; roughly 13% appear just once. The top ten hold around a fifth of the sample. Source material: PBMCs or a T cell subset sorted from them (not recorded which). The receptors come from a man aged 18 to 29 who had mild COVID-19 (a few samples of this study predate the infection). The sample titles of this study are shuffled in the database, so cell type and time point are left out; the donor was told from shared clones.

The chain uses TRBV5-1 and TRBJ2-1, with D hard to call. Germline CDR1 is SGHRS and CDR2 is YFSETQ. The CDR3 runs 14 residues. V lost 0 bases and J 9 bases, leaving 13 bases between the germline ends. The CDR3 loop reads CASSLELTSAEQFF. CDR3 coding DNA: TGCGCCAGCAGCTTGGAACTGACCTCGGCTGAGCAGTTCTTC.

This chain joins TRBV5-1 and TRBJ1-1; TRBD1 aligns across 9 bases. The V gene's germline CDR1 is SGHRS and CDR2 YFSETQ. Germline trimming cut 4 bases from V and 10 bases from J; bases unmatched to any gene: 11. CDR3 length: 14 amino acids. In nucleotides, the CDR3 is TGCGCCAGCAGCCATACCGAACAGGGGGCCGGAGCTTTCTTT. It is translated as CASSHTEQGAGAFF.

This clonotype appeared a few times. The chain has TRBV20-1 and TRBJ1-5; 8 bases line up with TRBD1. There are 15 residues in the CDR3. V trimming: 0 bases; J trimming: 5 bases; junction bases outside the gene matches: 6. Looked up from germline, CDR1 is DFQATT and CDR2 is SNEGSKA (reference sequence). The CDR3 reads CSARDATGDHQPQHF. The CDR3 nucleotides are TGCAGTGCTAGAGATGCGACAGGGGATCATCAGCCCCAGCATTTT.

There are a few counts of this clonotype. This chain joins TRBV18 and TRBJ1-2, with D unclear. The CDR3 is 14 residues long. Germline CDR1 is KGHSH and CDR2 is LQKENI. V lost 2 bases and J lost 2, with 9 bases in between. CDR3 nucleotides: TGTGCCAGCTCACCAGGGGTAACGAACTATGGCTACACCTTC. Its protein is CASSPGVTNYGYTF.

The rearrangement joins TRBV3-1 to TRBJ2-5, with 9 positions matching TRBD2. CDR3 length equals 15 residues. With V trimmed by 1 base and J by 5 bases, 5 bases remained unmatched. Germline V lookup: CDR1 LGHDT, CDR2 YNNKEL (reference sequence). The CDR3 DNA follows: TGTGCCAGCAGCCAAGGAACAGCGGGAGGCGAGACCCAGTACTTC. This translates into CASSQGTAGGETQYF.

This chain links TRBV2 with TRBJ2-7, with TRBD2 as a possible D gene (7 bases). Germline-derived CDR1 and CDR2 are SNHLY and FYNNEI. V gave up 7 bases and J gave up 3 bases, with 19 bases separating them. The CDR3 totals 15 residues. Written as DNA, the CDR3 is TGTGCCAGCACCAAGGCGGGGGCTTCTGACTACGAGCAGTACTTC. Its translation: CASTKAGASDYEQYF. The variable domain in full, with the rest retrieved from reference TRBV2 and TRBJ2-7, is EPEVTQTPSHQVTQMGQEVILRCVPISNHLYFYWYRQILGQKVEFLVSFYNNEISEKSEIFDDQFSVERPDGSNFTLKIRSTKLEDSAMYFCASTKAGASDYEQYFGPGTRLTVT.

This clonotype was detected many times. The V call is TRBV3-1, the J call TRBJ2-3; 9 bases match TRBD1. The CDR3 runs to 14 residues. CDR1 is LGHDT, CDR2 YNNKEL, per germline (reference sequence). V was pared by 1 base and J by 8 bases, with 4 bases of the junction left unmatched. The CDR3 loop reads CASSQGTGEATQYF. The CDR3 coding sequence is TGTGCCAGCAGCCAAGGGACAGGGGAAGCTACGCAGTATTTT.

This clonotype was detected a few times. This rearrangement joins TRBV7-9 to TRBJ2-3, with D possibly being TRBD1 (5 bases). The germline V gene encodes CDR1 SEHNR and CDR2 FQNEAQ (reference sequence). V dropped 0 bases and J dropped 4 bases, with 8 bases sitting between them. The CDR3 contains 14 residues. DNA for the CDR3: TGTGCCAGCAGCTTAGCGGGGCTCGCAGATACGCAGTATTTT. Amino acids: CASSLAGLADTQYF.

The chain has TRBV9 and TRBJ1-2; D is undetermined. With 3 bases removed from V and 6 bases from J, the gap between germline ends came to 6 bases. The germline CDR1 and CDR2 sequences are SGDLS and YYNGEE. The CDR3 consists of 11 residues. Written as DNA, the CDR3 is TGTGCCAGCAGCGGCCCTGATGGCTACACCTTC. Residues: CASSGPDGYTF.

The chain carries TRBV9 and TRBJ2-2; unclear D gene. Looked up from germline, CDR1 is SGDLS and CDR2 is YYNGEE. This CDR3 is built from 14 residues. Deletions cut 0 bases from V and 1 base from J, with 4 bases between. CDR3 nucleotides: TGTGCCAGCAGCGTAGTAGGGAACACCGGGGAGCTGTTTTTT. It translates to CASSVVGNTGELFF.

This chain connects TRBV29-1 to TRBJ2-7, with a tentative D call TRBD2 (5 bases). The V end was cut by 2 bases, the J end by 0 bases, with 11 bases between. The CDR3 length is 14 residues. Germline CDR1 is SQVTM and CDR2 is ANQGSEA. CDR3 coding DNA: TGCAGCGTTGAAACTTCCGGGAACTCCTACGAGCAGTACTTC. Translating it yields CSVETSGNSYEQYF.

This chain uses TRBV7-2 with TRBJ2-6; D is unresolved. The germline V and J ends were trimmed by 10 bases and 4 bases, with 8 bases remaining between them. The CDR3 extends over 12 amino acids. Germline assignment: CDR1 SGHTA and CDR2 FQGNSA. Here the CDR3 reads CATDHGANVLTF. The CDR3 nucleotides are TGTGCCACAGATCACGGGGCCAACGTCCTGACTTTC.

The genes are TRBV29-1 and TRBJ2-3, with D tentatively TRBD1 or TRBD2 (5 bases each). Per germline, CDR1 SQVTM and CDR2 ANQGSEA. V lost 0 bases and J 0 bases, leaving 13 bases between the germline ends. The CDR3 runs to 16 residues. As DNA, the CDR3 is TGCAGCGTTGAAGATCGGGGCAGGGTGAGCACAGATACGCAGTATTTT. It codes for CSVEDRGRVSTDTQYF.

Many counts were recorded for this clonotype. This chain uses TRBV7-9 with TRBJ2-7; either TRBD1 or TRBD2 may supply D (6 bases each). CDR1 and CDR2 (germline): SEHNR, FQNEAQ (reference sequence). The CDR3 covers 14 residues. Trimming left V 5 bases short and J 7 bases short, with 18 bases between. CDR3 sequence reads: CASSREGGIGEQYV. In DNA, the CDR3 is TGTGCCAGCAGCCGCGAAGGGGGGATAGGGGAGCAGTACGTC.

The chain carries TRBV7-2 and TRBJ2-3; D unclear. CDR1 SGHTA and CDR2 FQGNSA come from the germline V gene. This CDR3 spans 15 amino acids. Trimming pared 6 bases from V and 0 bases from J, leaving 13 bases between. Here the CDR3 DNA reads TGTGCCAGCAGGAGCGCGCAAGGGAGCACAGATACGCAGTATTTT. It codes for CASRSAQGSTDTQYF.

This chain connects TRBV5-1 to TRBJ2-1, with 9 nucleotides matching TRBD2. The CDR3 consists of 16 residues. Losses at the gene ends were 0 bases for V and 3 bases for J; bases not matched to a gene: 4. Germline V CDR1 and CDR2: SGHRS, YFSETQ. Here the CDR3 reads CASSLDGGGVYNEQFF. CDR3 sequence (DNA): TGCGCCAGCAGCTTGGATGGCGGGGGGGTCTACAATGAGCAGTTCTTC. Full variable domain (rest looked up from reference TRBV5-1 and TRBJ2-1): KAGVTQTPRYLIKTRGQQVTLSCSPISGHRSVSWYQQTPGQGLQFLFEYFSETQRNKGNFPGRFSGRQFSNSRSEMNVSTLELGDSALYLCASSLDGGGVYNEQFFGPGTRLTVL.

The gene calls are TRBV5-5 and TRBJ1-1; possible D gene TRBD1, 6 bases. This CDR3 contains 13 residues. The V and J ends lost 4 bases and 11 bases respectively, with 18 bases between them. The germline CDR1 and CDR2 sequences are SGHKS and YYEKEE (reference sequence). Here the CDR3 DNA reads TGTGCCAGCAGCGAACAGGGAACCTTCCCCGCTTTCTTT. Translation gives CASSEQGTFPAFF.

A few counts support this clonotype. The rearrangement joins TRBV5-5 to TRBJ2-3; D is undetermined. The CDR3 has 15 amino acids. Trimming shortened V by 4 bases and J by 0 bases, and 12 bases separated the two germline ends. CDR1 is SGHKS, CDR2 YYEKEE, per germline (reference sequence). CDR3 protein: CASSTLKTSTDTQYF. CDR3 bases: TGTGCCAGCAGCACACTTAAGACTAGCACAGATACGCAGTATTTT.

In this sample, this clonotype turned up a few times. The gene calls are TRBV4-2 and TRBJ1-2, with TRBD1 matching 7 bases. The CDR3 consists of 18 residues. CDR1 is LGHNA and CDR2 is YNFKEQ in the germline V gene. With V trimmed by 2 bases and J by 2 bases, 14 bases remained unmatched. CDR3 protein: CASSQPPWAGGANYGYTF. The CDR3 DNA reads as TGTGCCAGCAGCCAACCTCCCTGGGCAGGGGGTGCGAACTATGGCTACACCTTC.

V and J are TRBV7-9 and TRBJ2-5; the match to TRBD2 covers 7 bases. V lost 5 bases to trimming and J lost 2 bases; unmatched junction nucleotides: 14. The length of the CDR3 is 17 residues. The germline V gene has CDR1 SEHNR and CDR2 FQNEAQ (reference sequence). CDR3 amino acids: CASSPRGGRGFQETQYF. CDR3 bases: TGTGCCAGCAGCCCTAGAGGAGGGAGGGGCTTTCAAGAGACCCAGTACTTC.

In its sample, this clonotype was seen a few times. This chain links TRBV2 with TRBJ1-1; 10 bases fit TRBD1. The CDR3 spans 14 residues. Germline-derived CDR1 and CDR2 are SNHLY and FYNNEI. Germline trimming cut 7 bases from V and 5 bases from J; bases unmatched to any gene: 7. The CDR3 loop reads CASTSGTGVTEAFF. CDR3 coding DNA: TGTGCCAGCACCTCCGGGACAGGGGTAACTGAAGCTTTCTTT.